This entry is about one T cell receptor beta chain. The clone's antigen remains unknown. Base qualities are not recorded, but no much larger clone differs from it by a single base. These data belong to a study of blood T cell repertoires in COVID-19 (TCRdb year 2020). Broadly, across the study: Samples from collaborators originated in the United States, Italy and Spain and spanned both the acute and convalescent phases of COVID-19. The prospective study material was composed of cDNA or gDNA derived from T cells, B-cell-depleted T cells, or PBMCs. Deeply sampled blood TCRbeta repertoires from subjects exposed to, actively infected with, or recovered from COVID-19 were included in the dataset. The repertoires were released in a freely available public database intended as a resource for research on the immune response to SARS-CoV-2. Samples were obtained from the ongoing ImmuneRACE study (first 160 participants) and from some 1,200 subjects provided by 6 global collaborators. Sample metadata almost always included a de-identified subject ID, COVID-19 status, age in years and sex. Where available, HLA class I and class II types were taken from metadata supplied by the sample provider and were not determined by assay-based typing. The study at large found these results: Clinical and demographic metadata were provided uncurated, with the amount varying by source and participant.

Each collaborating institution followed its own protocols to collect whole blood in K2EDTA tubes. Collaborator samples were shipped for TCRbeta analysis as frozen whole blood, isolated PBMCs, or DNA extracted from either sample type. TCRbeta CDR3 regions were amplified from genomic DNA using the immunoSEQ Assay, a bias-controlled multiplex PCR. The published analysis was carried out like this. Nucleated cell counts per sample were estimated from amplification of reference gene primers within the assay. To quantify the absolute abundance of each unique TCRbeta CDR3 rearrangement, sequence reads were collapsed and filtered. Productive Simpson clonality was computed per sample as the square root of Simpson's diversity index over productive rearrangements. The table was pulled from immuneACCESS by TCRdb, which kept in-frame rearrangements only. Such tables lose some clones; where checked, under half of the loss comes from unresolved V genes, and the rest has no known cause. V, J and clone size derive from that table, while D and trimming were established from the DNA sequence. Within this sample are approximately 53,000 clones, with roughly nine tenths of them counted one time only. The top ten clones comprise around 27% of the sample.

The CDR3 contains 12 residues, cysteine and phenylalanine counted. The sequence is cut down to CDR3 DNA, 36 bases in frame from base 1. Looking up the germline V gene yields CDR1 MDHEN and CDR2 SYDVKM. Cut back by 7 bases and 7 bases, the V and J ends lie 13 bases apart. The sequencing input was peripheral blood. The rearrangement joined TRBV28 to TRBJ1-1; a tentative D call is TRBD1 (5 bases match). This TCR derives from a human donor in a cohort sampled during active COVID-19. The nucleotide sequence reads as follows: TGTGCCAGCATGGGAGGGACGTTTGAAGCTTTCTTT. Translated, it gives CASMGGTFEAFF.